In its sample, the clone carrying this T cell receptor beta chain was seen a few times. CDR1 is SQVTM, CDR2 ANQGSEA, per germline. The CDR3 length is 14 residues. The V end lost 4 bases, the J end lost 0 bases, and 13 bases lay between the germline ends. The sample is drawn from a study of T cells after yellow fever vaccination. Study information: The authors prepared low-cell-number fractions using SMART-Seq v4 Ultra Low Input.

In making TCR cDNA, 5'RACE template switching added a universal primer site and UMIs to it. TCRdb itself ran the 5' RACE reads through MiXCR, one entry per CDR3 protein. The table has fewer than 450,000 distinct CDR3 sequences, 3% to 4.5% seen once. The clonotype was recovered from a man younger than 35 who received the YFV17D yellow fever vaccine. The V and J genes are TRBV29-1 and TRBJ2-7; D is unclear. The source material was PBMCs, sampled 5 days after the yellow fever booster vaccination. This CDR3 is CSVADGSSSYEQYF. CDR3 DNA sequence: TGCAGCGTTGCCGACGGGTCGAGCTCCTACGAGCAGTACTTC.